This T cell receptor beta chain originates from a study of blood T cell repertoires in COVID-19. As for the study in general: The United States, Italy and Spain provided the acute and convalescent COVID-19 samples.

Original methodology: Estimated nucleated cell counts came from reference gene primer amplification. Clones were sequenced by immunoSEQ multiplex PCR, and TCRdb holds only the in-frame ones, with some missing. Clone size and the V and J calls come from that table; the DNA yielded D and trimming. The table includes 120,000 to 150,000 clones, more than 65% detected once. This CDR3 contains 13 residues. V was shortened by 5 bases and J by 7 bases, with 10 bases between the two germline ends. Germline V lookup: CDR1 KGHDR, CDR2 SFDVKD. Sequences were obtained from peripheral blood. The TCR was taken from a woman aged 45-59 years in a cohort sampled during active or convalescent COVID-19. The chain carries TRBV24-1 and TRBJ2-2, with D possibly TRBD2 on 6 matching bases. The CDR3 reads CATSVRGGGELFF. CDR3 DNA sequence: TGTGCCACCAGTGTCCGGGGAGGCGGGGAGCTGTTTTTT.